This T cell receptor beta chain was sequenced in a study of blood T cell repertoires in COVID-19. V gave up 2 bases and J gave up 4 bases; unmatched junction bases: 7. The germline V gene encodes CDR1 SGHTA and CDR2 FQGTGA. CDR3 length: 16 amino acids. As handled by the study authors: By means of reference gene primer amplification, nucleated cell counts were estimated. Data came from immunoSEQ multiplex PCR; TCRdb stores just in-frame clones and leaves some out. V, J and clone size are taken as reported in that table, and D and trimming were inferred from the DNA itself. The sample includes 110,000 to 150,000 clones, around four fifths of them seen just once. All enrollees were about 18 to 89 years old and from about 25 US areas. For recovered donors of Cohort 3, there were two negative PCRs, clearance, or symptom resolution.

This clonotype was obtained from a woman in her 40s who had recovered from COVID-19. The chain carries TRBV7-3 and TRBJ2-3; 9 bases align to TRBD2. Sequencing used PBMCs or T cells enriched from blood (not recorded which). The CDR3 spells CASSLWASGTADTQYF. For the CDR3, the DNA is TGTGCCAGCAGCTTATGGGCTAGCGGGACGGCAGATACGCAGTATTTT.